This T cell receptor beta chain is from a study of T cells after yellow fever vaccination. Study context: In the case of low-cell-number fractions, SMART-Seq v4 Ultra Low Input was used for preparation.

Remarks on this clonotype: The antigen remains unidentified.

Germline assignment: CDR1 DFQATT and CDR2 SNEGSKA (reference sequence). V lost 3 bases and J 0 bases, leaving 17 bases between the germline ends. The length of the CDR3 is 16 residues. One entry per CDR3 protein results from TCRdb running MiXCR on the 5' RACE reads. The sample carries some 300,000 distinct CDR3 sequences, about 10% recorded once. Study results and limitations: After the booster, about 95% of CD4 and around nine tenths of CD8 primary-response clones were re-detected. The secondary response showed a weaker magnitude and a faster peak, day 5 versus 15.

The rearrangement links TRBV20-1 to TRBJ1-2, with no clear D. Sequenced here: CD4+ T cells sorted from PBMCs, sampled 5 days after the yellow fever booster vaccination. The clonotype was recovered from a man aged 18 to 30 who received the YFV17D yellow fever vaccine. CDR3 in amino acids: CSASRPRTSANYGYTF. The CDR3 DNA is TGCAGTGCTAGCCGTCCCAGGACGTCTGCTAACTATGGCTACACCTTC.